Below, 10 T cell receptor beta chains from the same sample are listed, as sequenced in a study of blood T cell repertoires in COVID-19. The repertoire was sequenced with immunoSEQ multiplex PCR; TCRdb's copy has only in-frame clones and lacks some. The sample lists about 200,000 clones; around 87% were seen once. The sequencing sample was made of peripheral blood. The receptors originated from a man aged 60 to 69 with acute or convalescent COVID-19.

The chain joins TRBV21-1 to TRBJ1-5; the table's D call, TRBD1, was not checked against the DNA. TRBV21-1 represents a pseudogene. This CDR3 has 17 residues. The CDR3 nucleotides are TGTGCCAGCAGAGACCGGGACAGCGGACATAGCAATCAGCCCCAGCATTTT. Translating it yields CASRDRDSGHSNQPQHF.

The rearrangement uses TRBV28 and TRBJ2-7; TRBD2 agrees at 10 bases. CDR3 length equals 18 residues. CDR1 is MDHEN, CDR2 SYDVKM, per germline. Losses at the gene ends were 2 bases for V and 0 bases for J; bases not matched to a gene: 10. This chain's CDR3 is CASSLGLAGALYSYEQYF. The CDR3 coding sequence is TGTGCCAGCAGTTTAGGGCTAGCGGGGGCCTTATACTCCTACGAGCAGTACTTC.

CDR3 sequence: CASSLRGVAAIETQYF. CDR3 DNA sequence: TGTGCCAGCAGCTTGAGGGGCGTGGCCGCTATTGAGACCCAGTACTTC. This chain connects TRBV5-5 to TRBJ2-5; D may be TRBD1 (5 bases). Per the germline V gene, CDR1 is SGHKS and CDR2 is YYEKEE (reference sequence). Trimming cost V 1 base and J 5 bases, with 18 bases left between them. The CDR3 covers 16 residues.

V usage is TRBV10-2 and J usage is TRBJ1-1, with a weak D call TRBD1 (5 bases). The CDR3 contains 16 residues. CDR1 and CDR2 (germline): WSHSY, SAAADI. The ends were cut back, 2 bases at V and 0 bases at J, with 13 bases in the middle. The CDR3, as DNA: TGCGCCAGCAGTGAGAACAGGCAGACGATGAACACTGAAGCTTTCTTT. It yields the protein CASSENRQTMNTEAFF.

This clone was picked up a small number of times. This chain uses TRBV6-6 with TRBJ1-3; 8 bases are shared with TRBD1. CDR1 and CDR2 from the germline V gene are MNHNY and SVGAGI (reference sequence). The V segment lost 5 bases and the J segment 0 bases; nucleotides outside the gene matches: 9. This CDR3 is 17 amino acids long. As DNA, the CDR3 is TGTGCCAGCAGTCGACAGGGGAAGGCCACCTCTGGAAACACCATATATTTT. Translated: CASSRQGKATSGNTIYF.

V usage is TRBV27 and J usage is TRBJ2-4; D is unclear. Trimming took off 5 bases at V and 6 bases at J, with 11 bases between the two ends. This CDR3 has 13 residues. Germline values: CDR1 MNHEY, CDR2 SMNVEV (reference sequence). The CDR3 protein is CASSKQLPNIQYF. As DNA, the CDR3 is TGTGCCAGCAGTAAACAGCTACCAAACATTCAGTACTTC.

The CDR3 nucleotides are TGTGCCAGCAGTTACGCTTCGCGGGGGGGTAACACCGGGGAGCTGTTTTTT. Translating gives CASSYASRGGNTGELFF. The chain employs TRBV6-8 and TRBJ2-2, with TRBD2 identical over 9 bases. The CDR3 spans 17 residues. Trimming at V came to 2 bases and at J to 2 bases, leaving 6 bases not matched to a gene. Per the germline V gene, CDR1 is MNHGY and CDR2 is SAAAGT.

The V call is TRBV4-1, the J call TRBJ1-4; 8 nucleotides line up with TRBD1. Per germline, CDR1 MGHRA and CDR2 YSYEKL. Trimming cost V 1 base and J 0 bases; bases outside gene matches: 13. CDR3 size: 20 residues. The CDR3 DNA is TGCGCCAGCAGCCAAGGAGGACAGGGTGAGGTAGGGGCAACTAATGAAAAACTGTTTTTT. This codes for CASSQGGQGEVGATNEKLFF.

The CDR3 region is CASSRQGSNQPQHF. DNA of the CDR3: TGTGCCAGCAGCCGACAGGGGAGCAATCAGCCCCAGCATTTT. The rearrangement links TRBV28 to TRBJ1-5; 8 nucleotides line up with TRBD1. From germline, CDR1 is MDHEN and CDR2 SYDVKM. Trimming removed 6 bases from V and 1 base from J; junction bases left unmatched: 2. The CDR3 consists of 14 residues.

CDR3 loop: CASSEVYVGTGGTEAFF. CDR3 bases: TGTGCCAGCAGTGAAGTGTATGTAGGGACAGGGGGCACTGAAGCTTTCTTT. The V call is TRBV2, the J call TRBJ1-1; TRBD1 matches at 11 bases. Per germline, CDR1 SNHLY and CDR2 FYNNEI. The CDR3 totals 17 residues. V was pared by 1 base and J by 4 bases, with 8 bases of the junction left unmatched.